Presented here are 3 T cell receptor beta chains from one specimen sequenced in a study of CD8+ T cells in alopecia areata. Treatment: oral pan-JAK inhibitor, 5-10 mg twice daily. The authors extracted RNA and reverse transcribed it into cDNA as the sequencing template. Produced via immunoSEQ multiplex PCR; TCRdb's table is partial and in-frame only. The sample has 150,000 to 200,000 clones, less than 70% seen once; the top ten hold approximately 1.2%. Sequencing was performed on CD4+ T cells sorted from blood, taken between weeks 49 and 50, from a patient treated with tofacitinib. The receptors here all came from a human donor with alopecia areata.

V and J are TRBV30 and TRBJ2-7, with D possibly matching TRBD2 (6 bases). Trimming removed 8 bases at V and 3 bases at J, with 11 bases between. This CDR3 is built from 11 residues. In germline, CDR1 is GTSNPN, CDR2 SVGIG (reference sequence). Written as DNA, the CDR3 is TGTGCCGGAGGGCTTCTCTACGAGCAGTACTTC. Protein product: CAGGLLYEQYF.

The DNA of the CDR3 is TGCAGCGCCGTAGGACTAGCGGGGGAATACAACATTCAGTACTTC. Residues: CSAVGLAGEYNIQYF. V is TRBV29-1 and J is TRBJ2-4, with TRBD2 matching 13 bases. V trimming: 7 bases; J trimming: 7 bases; junction bases outside the gene matches: 10. Germline V gene data show CDR1 as SQVTM and CDR2 as ANQGSEA. This CDR3 has 15 residues.

The chain is built from TRBV7-3 and TRBJ2-7; 7 bases line up with TRBD1. This CDR3 spans 14 amino acids. Germline V CDR1 and CDR2: SGHTA, FQGTGA. V was clipped by 3 bases and J by 2 bases; unmatched bases: 4. The CDR3: CASSLGTVPYEQYF. The DNA of the CDR3 is TGTGCCAGCAGCTTGGGGACAGTTCCCTACGAGCAGTACTTC.